The sequence of this TCR beta chain was determined in a study of shared clonotypes between healthy human individuals. Study-wide results and caveats: Shared clonotypes across all four donors exceeded non-shared ones in generation probability. Larger estimated richness was generally seen in naive subsets than in memory subsets.

Deep level was the assay's run setting. Data came from immunoSEQ multiplex PCR; TCRdb stores just in-frame clones and leaves some out. The sample consists of more than 2 million clones, about 95% of them appearing once. The CDR3 has 11 amino acids. Trimming took off 5 bases at V and 8 bases at J, with 7 bases between the two ends. Germline loops: CDR1 MNHNY, CDR2 SVGAGI (reference sequence). As for this clone: Its specificity is unknown.

The source is a man between 18 and 29 years old in good health. The V and J genes are TRBV6-6 and TRBJ1-3; D uncertain. The sequencing input was naive CD4+ T cells sorted from blood. Described subset: CD45RA+ positively selected. The CDR3 coding sequence is TGTGCCAGCAGTGCCGACTACACCATATATTTT. Translation: CASSADYTIYF.